This T cell receptor beta chain is drawn from a study of blood T cell repertoires in COVID-19 (dated by TCRdb to 2018 to 2021). With respect to the entire study: Collaborator samples came from the United States, Italy and Spain and covered acute and convalescent phases of COVID-19. The material from the prospective study consisted of cDNA or gDNA derived from T cells, B-cell-depleted T cells, or PBMCs. Deeply sampled blood TCRbeta repertoires from subjects exposed to, actively infected with, or recovered from COVID-19 were included in the dataset. A freely available public database, intended as a resource for researchers studying the immune response to SARS-CoV-2, is where the repertoires were released. Samples were obtained from the ongoing ImmuneRACE study (first 160 participants) and from over 1,000 subjects provided by 6 global collaborators. Sample metadata almost always included a de-identified subject ID, COVID-19 status, age in years and sex. HLA class I and class II types, where available, came from metadata supplied by the sample provider rather than from assay-based typing. Beyond this particular receptor, the publication reports: The amount of clinical and demographic metadata varied by source and participant and was provided uncurated.

A remark on this clone: Its binding antigen is unknown. Base quality data are lacking; no much larger clone is found one base away.

Enrolling through a virtual design, the prospective study's participants ranged in age from roughly 18 to 90 years and lived across 24 United States geographic areas. In the prospective study, participants were assigned to cohorts based on the clinical history participants reported in a screening survey and a study questionnaire. Exposed participants had been in contact with someone with a PCR-confirmed or clinician-diagnosed COVID-19 case within 2 weeks of study entry. Mobile phlebotomists in the prospective study collected whole blood, serum and a nasopharyngeal or oropharyngeal swab from every participant. Prospective study participants could optionally give additional blood draws and questionnaires over an approximately two-month period. Blood samples from the prospective study were shipped frozen or at room temperature prior to DNA extraction. V is reduced by 1 base and J by 10 bases, leaving a spacing of 11 bases between them. Spanning cysteine to phenylalanine, the CDR3 consists of 14 amino acids. The only DNA kept is the CDR3, 42 bases in frame from the first base. Reading the germline V gene gives CDR1 SGHAT and CDR2 FQNNGV.

TCRbeta CDR3 regions were amplified from genomic DNA by means of the immunoSEQ Assay, a bias-controlled multiplex PCR. In the authors' own workflow: The number of nucleated cells in each sample was estimated from the amplification of reference gene primers within the assay. To quantify the absolute abundance of each unique TCRbeta CDR3 rearrangement, sequence reads were collapsed and filtered. For each sample, productive Simpson clonality was calculated as the square root of Simpson's diversity index over productive rearrangements. The immuneACCESS repertoire file appears here via TCRdb, limited to in-frame rearrangements. These files lack a portion of the clones; in checked studies, under half of the deficit traces to unresolved V genes, and the cause of the others is not known. That table furnishes V, J and clone size, whereas the DNA furnished D and trimming. The sample includes about 320,000 clones, with roughly 90% observed a single time. About 4% of the sample rests with the top ten.

The TCR comes from a woman aged 25 to 39 who had been exposed to COVID-19. The source material was PBMCs or T cells enriched from blood (not recorded which). The sequence links TRBV11-2 to TRBJ1-6, with TRBD1 tentatively as D gene (5 bases match). The CDR3 corresponds to CASSLGVGVSPLHF. The DNA reads as follows: TGTGCCAGCAGCTTAGGGGTAGGGGTCTCACCCCTCCACTTT.